One sample yielded the 21 T cell receptor beta chains listed below, sequenced in a study of blood T cells in healthy people across ages. The use of a sample-barcoded 5' primer and a J-beta primer mix characterized a second PCR of about 7 to 12 cycles. TCRdb reprocessed the 5' RACE reads via MiXCR and lists one record per CDR3 protein. The repertoire consists of 600,000 to 650,000 distinct CDR3 sequences, with under 65% occurring once and the leading ten covering around 37%. Input material: blood. Receptor source: a man in his fifties or sixties in good health.

The chain carries TRBV6-5 and TRBJ2-2, with 7 nucleotides matching TRBD1. The CDR3 length is 16 residues. Per germline, CDR1 MNHEY and CDR2 SVGAGI. The CDR3 DNA sequence: TGTGTCACCAGGGGGAGAGGCAGGTCGGGCACCGGGGAGCTGTTTTTT. Amino acid sequence: CVTRGRGRSGTGELFF.

The V and J genes are TRBV6-5 and TRBJ2-1; D remains ambiguous. Germline CDR1 reads MNHEY; CDR2 reads SVGAGI. The CDR3 totals 11 residues. V lost 8 bases and J lost 10, with 12 bases in between. The CDR3 coding sequence is TGTGCCAGCTCCAGGCTCGGGGAGCAGTTCTTC. Amino acids: CASSRLGEQFF.

A few counts support this clonotype. This chain joins TRBV6-6 and TRBJ1-5, with TRBD1 matching over 8 bases. Germline CDR1 reads MNHNY; CDR2 reads SVGAGI (reference sequence). This CDR3 comprises 15 residues. Unmatched junction bases numbered 7, after V lost 6 bases and J lost 3 bases. CDR3 DNA: TGTGCCAGCAGCCCCACAGGGGGATTCAATCAGCCCCAGCATTTT. This encodes CASSPTGGFNQPQHF.

This sequence joins TRBV6-5 and TRBJ2-7; possible D gene TRBD2, 7 bases. The V gene's germline CDR1 is MNHEY and CDR2 SVGAGI. The ends were cut back, 7 bases at V and 0 bases at J, with 16 bases in the middle. The CDR3 extends over 15 amino acids. Here the CDR3 DNA reads TGTGCCAGCAAAAGGGGGAGGGGGTCCTCCTACGAGCAGTACTTC. The encoded protein is CASKRGRGSSYEQYF.

This clonotype has a handful of counts. The rearrangement joins TRBV5-6 to TRBJ2-3; perhaps D is TRBD1 or TRBD2 (5 bases each). Germline CDR1 is SGHDT and CDR2 is YYEEEE. The CDR3 is 15 amino acids. V lost 4 bases to trimming and J lost 2 bases, with 14 bases between them. The CDR3 region is CASSPGPSPTDTQYF. Here the CDR3 DNA reads TGTGCCAGCAGCCCGGGGCCGTCGCCCACAGATACGCAGTATTTT.

The J gene is TRBJ2-2, the V gene TRBV5-1, with TRBD1 as a possible D gene (5 bases). V lost 4 bases and J 4 bases, leaving 11 bases between the germline ends. The CDR3 has 14 amino acids. CDR1 and CDR2 from the germline V gene are SGHRS and YFSETQ. The CDR3 loop reads CASSLRQTTGELFF. For the CDR3, the DNA is TGCGCCAGCAGCCTAAGACAGACCACCGGGGAGCTGTTTTTT.

The chain combines TRBV2 with TRBJ1-5; 10 nucleotides agree with TRBD1. Trimming took 6 bases from V and 4 from J; bases not matched to a gene: 9. This CDR3 is built from 16 residues. Per germline, CDR1 SNHLY and CDR2 FYNNEI. CDR3 coding DNA: TGTGCCAGCAGAGCCGGGACAGGGGTACTGAATCAGCCCCAGCATTTT. This encodes CASRAGTGVLNQPQHF.

This rearrangement joins TRBV5-1 to TRBJ1-4; weak D call: TRBD1 (5 bases). CDR3 length: 15 amino acids. CDR1 is SGHRS, CDR2 YFSETQ, per germline. V dropped 0 bases and J dropped 7 bases, with 13 bases sitting between them. The DNA of the CDR3 is TGCGCCAGCAGCTTGGAGGGGTTAGACGGTGAAAAACTGTTTTTT. It encodes CASSLEGLDGEKLFF.

This clonotype turned up a few times. The V gene is TRBV9, the J gene TRBJ2-5; 7 nucleotides line up with TRBD1. Germline CDR1 is SGDLS and CDR2 is YYNGEE. The trim removed 2 bases at V and 4 bases at J, leaving 8 bases unmatched. The CDR3 consists of 15 residues. The CDR3 is CASSVSGQWGETQYF. CDR3 sequence (DNA): TGTGCCAGCAGCGTTTCGGGACAGTGGGGAGAGACCCAGTACTTC.

This clonotype was detected a few times. The V gene is TRBV10-3, the J gene TRBJ1-2; D call uncertain. The germline gives CDR1 ENHRY, CDR2 SYGVKD. This CDR3 contains 12 residues. Trimming removed 8 bases from V and 0 bases from J, with 7 bases in between. The CDR3 reads CAIQEPNYGYTF. The CDR3 DNA reads as TGTGCCATCCAGGAGCCTAACTATGGCTACACCTTC.

The genes are TRBV12-3 or TRBV12-4 and TRBJ1-5; 7 bases align to TRBD1. Losses at the gene ends were 6 bases for V and 0 bases for J; bases not matched to a gene: 11. The CDR3 totals 17 residues. The CDR3 DNA reads TGTGCCAGCAGCCAAAATACAGGGGCTTATAGCAATCAGCCCCAGCATTTT. Amino acid sequence: CASSQNTGAYSNQPQHF.

In its sample, this clonotype was seen a few times. The CDR3 is CASSRQPHLAGAVYEQYF. The DNA of the CDR3 is TGTGCCAGCAGTCGACAGCCTCATCTAGCGGGGGCCGTCTACGAGCAGTACTTC. The chain combines TRBV6-2 or TRBV6-3 with TRBJ2-7; 10 bases map to TRBD2. The germline V gene encodes CDR1 MNHEY and CDR2 SVGEGT. V shed 5 bases, J shed 3 bases, and the junction held 16 bases outside the gene matches. This CDR3 has 18 amino acids.

The chain joins TRBV9 to TRBJ2-7; D might be TRBD2 (6 bases). CDR1 and CDR2 (germline): SGDLS, YYNGEE. There are 15 residues in the CDR3. Trimming removed 4 bases at V and 1 base at J, with 15 bases between. CDR3 sequence: CASSPRTTPSYEQYF. For the CDR3, the DNA is TGTGCCAGCAGCCCTCGGACTACCCCGTCCTACGAGCAGTACTTC.

This chain uses TRBV7-2 with TRBJ1-5; D not certain. V was cut by 1 base and J by 3 bases, with 10 bases left in between. The CDR3 spans 15 residues. CDR1 is SGHTA and CDR2 is FQGNSA in the germline V gene. The CDR3 DNA is TGTGCCAGCAGCTTAGTGGTAGGGCCCAATCAGCCCCAGCATTTT. Protein: CASSLVVGPNQPQHF.

The chain links TRBV5-1 to TRBJ2-2; 9 bases fit TRBD1. The CDR3 is 15 residues long. Trimming cost V 4 bases and J 4 bases; bases outside gene matches: 5. Germline V CDR1 and CDR2: SGHRS, YFSETQ. The CDR3 loop reads CASSLWDRVTGELFF. The CDR3 DNA sequence: TGCGCCAGCAGCCTATGGGACAGGGTCACCGGGGAGCTGTTTTTT.

The rearrangement joins TRBV4-3 to TRBJ2-4; 10 bases are shared with TRBD1. The length of the CDR3 is 19 residues. Germline CDR1 and CDR2: LGHNA and YSLEER. V shed 1 base, J shed 2 bases, and the junction held 11 bases outside the gene matches. The CDR3 sequence: CASSQVEGQGFSSKNIQYF. The DNA for the CDR3 is TGCGCCAGCAGCCAAGTTGAGGGACAGGGGTTCTCTTCCAAAAACATTCAGTACTTC.

The rearrangement links TRBV7-8 to TRBJ2-1; 9 positions match TRBD1. Losses at the gene ends were 1 base for V and 4 bases for J; bases not matched to a gene: 2. Germline V gives CDR1 SGHVS, CDR2 FQNEAQ. The CDR3 contains 15 residues. CDR3 nucleotide sequence: TGTGCCAGCAGCTTAGACGGGACAGGGTACAATGAGCAGTTCTTC. Translating gives CASSLDGTGYNEQFF.

The chain has TRBV11-2 and TRBJ1-1; TRBD1 agrees at 8 bases. The CDR3 sequence is 14 residues long. V dropped 5 bases and J dropped 3; count of bases not matched to a gene: 5. The germline V gene has CDR1 SGHAT and CDR2 FQNNGV. The CDR3 bases are TGTGCCAGCAGCCTGCTACAGGGGGACACTGAAGCTTTCTTT. Translating gives CASSLLQGDTEAFF.

The V call is TRBV28, the J call TRBJ1-2; D remains ambiguous. V lost 3 bases, J lost 5 bases, and 13 bases lay in between. There are 14 residues in the CDR3. Germline V gene lookup returns CDR1 MDHEN and CDR2 SYDVKM. CDR3 amino acids: CASSFLEQSYGYTF. The CDR3 DNA is TGTGCCAGCAGTTTCCTGGAACAGAGTTATGGCTACACCTTC.

To note about this clonotype: A much more abundant neighbour one base away suggests this may be a read error. V is TRBV15 and J is TRBJ2-1; D gene ambiguous. The germline V gene has CDR1 LNHNV and CDR2 YYDKDF (reference sequence). This CDR3 region has 15 residues. The CDR3 is CATSGDWRSYNEQFF. The CDR3 DNA follows: TGTGCCACCAGCGGAGATTGGCGGTCCTACAATGAGCAGTTCTTC.

This clonotype appeared a few times. This chain connects TRBV27 to TRBJ1-4, with TRBD1 matching over 8 bases. The CDR3 contains 15 residues. CDR1 is MNHEY, CDR2 SMNVEV, per germline (reference sequence). J gave up 4 bases and V 8 bases, and 9 bases lay outside the gene matches. The CDR3 here is CASSQGALHNEKLFF. DNA for the CDR3: TGTGCCAGCTCGCAGGGGGCTTTGCATAATGAAAAACTGTTTTTT. Variable domain in full (rest from reference TRBV27 and TRBJ1-4): EAQVTQNPRYLITVTGKKLTVTCSQNMNHEYMSWYRQDPGLGLRQIYYSMNVEVTDKGDVPEGYKVSRKEKRNFPLILESPSPNQTSLYFCASSQGALHNEKLFFGSGTQLSVL.